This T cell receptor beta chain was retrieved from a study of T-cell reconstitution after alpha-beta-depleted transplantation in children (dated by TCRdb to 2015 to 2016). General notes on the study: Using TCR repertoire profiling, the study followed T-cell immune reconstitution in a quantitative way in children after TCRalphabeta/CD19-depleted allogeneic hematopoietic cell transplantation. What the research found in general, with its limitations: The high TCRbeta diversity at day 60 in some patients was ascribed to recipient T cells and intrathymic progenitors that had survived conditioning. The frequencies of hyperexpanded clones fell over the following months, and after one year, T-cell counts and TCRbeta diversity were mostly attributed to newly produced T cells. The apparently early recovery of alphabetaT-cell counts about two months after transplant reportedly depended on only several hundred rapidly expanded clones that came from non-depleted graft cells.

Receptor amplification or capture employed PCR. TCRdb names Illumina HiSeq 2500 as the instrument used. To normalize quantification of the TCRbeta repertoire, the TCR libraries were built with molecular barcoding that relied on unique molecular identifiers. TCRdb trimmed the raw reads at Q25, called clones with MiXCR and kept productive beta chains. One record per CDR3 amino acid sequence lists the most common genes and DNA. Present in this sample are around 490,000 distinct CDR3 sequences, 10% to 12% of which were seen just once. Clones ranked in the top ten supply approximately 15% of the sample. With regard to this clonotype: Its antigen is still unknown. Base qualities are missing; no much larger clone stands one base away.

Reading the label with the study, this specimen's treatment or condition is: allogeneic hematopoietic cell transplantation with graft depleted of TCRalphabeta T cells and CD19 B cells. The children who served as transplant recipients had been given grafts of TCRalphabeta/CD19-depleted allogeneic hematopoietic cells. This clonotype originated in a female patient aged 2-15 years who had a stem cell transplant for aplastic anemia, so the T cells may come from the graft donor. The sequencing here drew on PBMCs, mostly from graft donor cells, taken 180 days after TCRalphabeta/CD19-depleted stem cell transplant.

The DNA reads TGTGCCAGCAGCTTAGGCGAGGGCTACGAGCAGTACGTC. Translated, this is CASSLGEGYEQYV. The rearrangement joined TRBV11-2 to TRBJ2-7, and perhaps TRBD2 as D gene, on 5 matching bases. V gives up 1 base and J gives up 3 bases, and the segment between their germline ends measures 7 bases. Looking up the germline V gene yields CDR1 SGHAT and CDR2 FQNNGV. Including cysteine and valine, the CDR3 has 13 amino acids. Of all the DNA, just the CDR3 is kept, 39 bases in frame from base 1.